The source of this T cell receptor beta chain is a study of siplizumab effects on memory and regulatory T cells. Overall study findings and caveats: In roughly 80-95% of proliferating CD4+ or CD8+ clones, a naive or memory phenotype could not be assigned. Memory T cells appeared less diverse than naive cells, which seemed to contribute substantially to alloresponse. Whether proliferating Tregs in siplizumab cultures suppress was not functionally confirmed. Researchers could map only a minor fraction of alloreactive clones to unstimulated subsets.

Turning to this clone: Its target is unknown.

The repertoire was sequenced with immunoSEQ multiplex PCR; TCRdb's copy has only in-frame clones and lacks some. The data contain about 100,000 clones, approximately 94% of them singletons. The CDR3 has 14 residues. In germline, CDR1 is SGHDT, CDR2 YYEEEE. V gave up 3 bases and J gave up 2 bases, with 12 bases separating them. This sequence joins TRBV5-6 and TRBJ2-7; D not certain. The specimen was Tregs sorted from blood. This clonotype was obtained from a human donor in good health. CDR3 DNA sequence: TGTGCCAGCAGCTACGTGGCTATAACCTACGAGCAGTACTTC. It is translated as CASSYVAITYEQYF.